Listed here is a single T cell receptor (beta chain). This CDR3 is 16 amino acids long. The germline CDR1 and CDR2 sequences are SGHNT and YENEEA. The ends lost 5 bases at V and 7 bases at J; junction bases unmatched: 14. The sample is drawn from a study of T cell clones after liver transplantation. Study summary: As an antigen-independent comparator, third-party-reactive TCRbeta sequences came from pre-transplant mixed lymphocyte reactions. Three of the eight recipients were HCV-positive; the rest had non-autoimmune, non-viral transplant indications. Until 12-24 months post-transplant, subjects got standard immunosuppression and no induction.

Assay: immunoSEQ multiplex PCR; the TCRdb copy retains only in-frame clones and omits some. In the table there are tens of thousands of clones, roughly 83% of which are singletons. The clonotype comes from a human donor who received a liver transplant. Specimen: CD4+ T cells from blood, collected before liver transplant. The V and J genes are TRBV11-3 and TRBJ1-5, with 7 bases identical to TRBD1. Here the CDR3 DNA reads TGTGCCAGCAGCCCCAAGACCAGGGGGAGTGGGCAGCCCCAGCATTTT. It codes for CASSPKTRGSGQPQHF.